This TCR beta chain derives from a study of blood T cell repertoires in COVID-19. At the level of the study: T cells, B-cell-depleted T cells, or PBMCs provided the cDNA or gDNA that served as material.

As processed by the authors: Using reference gene primer amplification, nucleated cell counts were estimated. The protocol was immunoSEQ multiplex PCR, while the TCRdb copy is restricted to in-frame clones and leaves out a portion. The DNA gave D and trimming, while V, J and clone size come from that table. The table has around 230,000 clones, roughly 79% seen once. Participants reported their clinical history, and cohort assignment relied on those reports. The sequence came from a man aged 40-55 years who had recovered from COVID-19. The sample was PBMCs or T cells enriched from blood (not recorded which).

Here the CDR3 DNA reads TGTGCCAGTATGGGAGAGGCTGGAAACACCATATATTTT. Amino acid sequence: CASMGEAGNTIYF. The J gene is TRBJ1-3, the V gene TRBV28, with no clear D. This CDR3 has 13 amino acids. With 9 bases removed from V and 2 bases from J, the gap between germline ends came to 11 bases. Germline assignment: CDR1 MDHEN and CDR2 SYDVKM.